This TCR beta chain was obtained from a study of immune heterogeneity within non-small cell lung tumors. Study context: Squamous cell carcinomas accounted for 4 of the tumors, non-squamous carcinomas for roughly 10, and 1 was not otherwise specified. Study findings and constraints: Local tumor mutational burden showed a correlation with local T-cell clonality that was moderate but significant (R approximately 0.35). Identical dominant CDR3 beta clonotypes recurred across a patient's tumor sites, together with site-unique high-frequency clones.

Multiplex PCR relied on 32 V and 13 J primers to amplify TCR beta CDR3. One entry per CDR3 protein results from TCRdb running MiXCR on the multiplex PCR reads. The sample yields 1,500 to 2,000 distinct CDR3 sequences, about 22% seen once. Germline assignment: CDR1 SGDLS and CDR2 YYNGEE. This CDR3 comprises 16 residues. V dropped 0 bases and J dropped 3 bases, with 14 bases sitting between them. Bulk tumor genomic DNA, around 600 ng per sample, was the template. Every primary tumor yielded several biopsies, spaced far apart, that were taken during surgery. The study cohort was described as untreated, and its members had newly diagnosed non-small cell lung cancer. They went on to have curative surgery. Everyone who gave samples had just been diagnosed with non-small cell lung cancer and was having surgery with curative intent. About this clonotype itself: The antigen remains undetermined.

This TCR came from a woman in her 50s with non-small cell lung cancer. Sequenced: lung tumor tissue. The chain carries TRBV9 and TRBJ2-3; D may be TRBD2 (6 bases). CDR3 sequence reads: CASSVVDGGKTDTQYF. The CDR3 nucleotides are TGTGCCAGCAGCGTAGTAGACGGGGGAAAGACAGATACGCAGTATTTT.